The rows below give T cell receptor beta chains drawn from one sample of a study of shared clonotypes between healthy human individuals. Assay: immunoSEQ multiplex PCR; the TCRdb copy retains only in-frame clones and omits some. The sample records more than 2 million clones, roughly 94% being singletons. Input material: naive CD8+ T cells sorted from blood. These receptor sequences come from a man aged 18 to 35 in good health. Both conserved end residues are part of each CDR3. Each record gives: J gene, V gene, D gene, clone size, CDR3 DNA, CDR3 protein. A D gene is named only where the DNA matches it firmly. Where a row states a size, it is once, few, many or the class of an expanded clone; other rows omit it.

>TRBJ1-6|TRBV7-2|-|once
TGTGCCAGCAGCCCGCGACAAGGCAGGGCGGACTTTTATAATTCACCCCTCCACTTT
CASSPRQGRADFYNSPLHF
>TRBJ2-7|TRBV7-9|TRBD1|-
TGTGCCAGCAGCGCAGCCGGGACAGGGATATACGAGCAGTACTTC
CASSAAGTGIYEQYF
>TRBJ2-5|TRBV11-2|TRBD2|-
TGTGCCAGCAGCTTAGCTGGGACTAGCGGGAGGGAAGAGACCCAGTACTTC
CASSLAGTSGREETQYF
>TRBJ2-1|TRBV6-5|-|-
TGTGCCAGCAGTTGGGGGGACTCCTACAATGAGCAGTTCTTC
CASSWGDSYNEQFF
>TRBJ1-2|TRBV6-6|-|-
TGTGCCAGCAGTTACATAGTGTCCAACCTTAACTATGGCTACACCTTC
CASSYIVSNLNYGYTF
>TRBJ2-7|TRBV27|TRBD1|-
TGTGCCAGCAGTGTCACAGGGGGCTCAGGCGAGCAGTACTTC
CASSVTGGSGEQYF
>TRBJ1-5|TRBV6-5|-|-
TGTGCCAGCAGTTACGGTTATCAGCCCCAGCATTTT
CASSYGYQPQHF
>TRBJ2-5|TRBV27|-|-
TGTGCCAGCGGGCGGGTTACAGAGACCCAGTACTTC
CASGRVTETQYF
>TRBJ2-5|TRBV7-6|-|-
TGTGCCAGCAGCTTAGGGGACGGCGGCCAAGAGACCCAGTACTTC
CASSLGDGGQETQYF
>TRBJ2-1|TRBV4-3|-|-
TGCGCCAGCAGCCAAGAACCTCCCCGGGACTCTATTTGGTTCAATGAGCAGTTCTTC
CASSQEPPRDSIWFNEQFF
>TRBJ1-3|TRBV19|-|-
TGTGCCAGTTCGGGAAGCTCTGGAAACACCATATATTTT
CASSGSSGNTIYF
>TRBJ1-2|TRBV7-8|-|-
TGTGCCAGCAGCCCGCCTGGGACGGATTATGGCTACACCTTC
CASSPPGTDYGYTF
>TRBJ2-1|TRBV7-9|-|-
TGTGCCAGCAGCTTAGGGGGAGAAGGGCCCCGCATAAATGAGCAGTTCTTC
CASSLGGEGPRINEQFF
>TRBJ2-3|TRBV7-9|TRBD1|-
TGTGCCAGCAGCTTAGCCCAAGGGACAGGACAGATCACAGATACGCAGTATTTT
CASSLAQGTGQITDTQYF
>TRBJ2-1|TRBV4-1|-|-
TGCGCCAGCAGCCAAGAGTTACTATTATCCAATGAGCAGTTCTTC
CASSQELLLSNEQFF
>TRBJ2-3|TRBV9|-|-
TGTGCCAGCAGCCCAGGTCGGGATACGCAGTATTTT
CASSPGRDTQYF
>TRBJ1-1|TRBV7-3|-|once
TGTGCCAGCAGCTTAGATGGGGGTAACACTGAAGCTTTCTTT
CASSLDGGNTEAFF
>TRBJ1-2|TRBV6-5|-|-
TGTGCCAGCACCCTTGGGCAGGGGTATGGCTACACCTTC
CASTLGQGYGYTF
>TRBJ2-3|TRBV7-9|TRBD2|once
TGTGCCAGCAGCTATCCAAAGGGGACTAGCGGGGCAGATACGCAGTATTTT
CASSYPKGTSGADTQYF
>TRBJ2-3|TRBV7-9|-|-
TGTGCCAGCAGCTCGCAGGGCCCTAGCACAGATACGCAGTATTTT
CASSSQGPSTDTQYF
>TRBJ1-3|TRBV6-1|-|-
TGTGCCAGCAGTGTTCTCACGGCAGCGAGCTCTGGAAACACCATATATTTT
CASSVLTAASSGNTIYF
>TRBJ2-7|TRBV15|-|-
TGTGCCACCAGCAGGATCGAGACCATAGCTGACGAGCAGTACTTC
CATSRIETIADEQYF
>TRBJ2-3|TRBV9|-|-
TGTGCCAGCAGCGTAGTGGGGGGGCTAACTAGCACAGATACGCAGTATTTT
CASSVVGGLTSTDTQYF
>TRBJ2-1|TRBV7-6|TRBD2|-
TGTGCCAGCAGCCCGCGAGAGGGACTAGCGGAGTACAATGAGCAGTTCTTC
CASSPREGLAEYNEQFF
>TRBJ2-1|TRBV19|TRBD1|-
TGTGCCAGCCGCCGGGGACAGGGGAATTTCGATGAGCAGTTCTTC
CASRRGQGNFDEQFF
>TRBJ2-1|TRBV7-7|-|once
TGTGCTAGCAGCTTAGCGGAAAGCTCCTACAATGAGCAGTTCTTC
CASSLAESSYNEQFF
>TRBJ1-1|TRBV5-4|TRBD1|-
TGTGCCAGCAGCCTGACAGGGGGCACTGAAGCTTTCTTT
CASSLTGGTEAFF